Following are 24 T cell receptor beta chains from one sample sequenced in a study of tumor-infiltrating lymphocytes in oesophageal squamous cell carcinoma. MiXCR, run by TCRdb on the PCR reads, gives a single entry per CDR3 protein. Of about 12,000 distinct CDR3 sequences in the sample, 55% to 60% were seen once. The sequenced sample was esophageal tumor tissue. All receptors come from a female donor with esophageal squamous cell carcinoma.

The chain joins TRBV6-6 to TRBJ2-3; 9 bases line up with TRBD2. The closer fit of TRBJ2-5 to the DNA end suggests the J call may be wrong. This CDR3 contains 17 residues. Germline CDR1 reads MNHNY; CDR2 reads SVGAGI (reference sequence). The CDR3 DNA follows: TGTGCCAGCAGTTACTCGTCCAGCGGGAGGATGGGAGAGACCCAGTACTTC. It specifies CASSYSSSGRMGETQYF.

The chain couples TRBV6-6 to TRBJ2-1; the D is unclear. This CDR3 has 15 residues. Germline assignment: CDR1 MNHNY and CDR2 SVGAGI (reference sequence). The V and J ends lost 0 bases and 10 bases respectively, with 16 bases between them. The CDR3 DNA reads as TGTGCCAGCAGTTACTCGGCTACCTATTCCTACGAGCAGTTCTTC. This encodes CASSYSATYSYEQFF.

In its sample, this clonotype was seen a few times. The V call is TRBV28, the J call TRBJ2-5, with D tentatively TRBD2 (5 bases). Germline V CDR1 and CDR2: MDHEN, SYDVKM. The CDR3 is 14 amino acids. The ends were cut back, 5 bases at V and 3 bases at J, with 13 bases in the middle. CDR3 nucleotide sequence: TGTGCCAGCAGTGTGGACGGAGGAAAAGAGACCCAGTACTTC. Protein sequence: CASSVDGGKETQYF. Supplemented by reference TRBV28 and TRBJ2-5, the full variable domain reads DVKVTQSSRYLVKRTGEKVFLECVQDMDHENMFWYRQDPGLGLRLIYFSYDVKMKEKGDIPEGYSVSREKKERFSLILESASTNQTSMYLCASSVDGGKETQYFGPGTRLLVL.

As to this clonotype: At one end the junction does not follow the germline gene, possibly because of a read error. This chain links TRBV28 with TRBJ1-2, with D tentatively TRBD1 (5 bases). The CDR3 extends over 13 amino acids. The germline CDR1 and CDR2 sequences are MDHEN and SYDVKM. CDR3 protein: CASSFQGNSPLHF. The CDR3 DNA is TGTGCCAGCAGTTTTCAGGGAAATTCACCCCTCCACTTC.

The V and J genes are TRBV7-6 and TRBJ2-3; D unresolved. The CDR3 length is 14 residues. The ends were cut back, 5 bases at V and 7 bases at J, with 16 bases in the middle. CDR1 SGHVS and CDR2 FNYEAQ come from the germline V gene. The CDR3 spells CASSPLDGGYTQYF. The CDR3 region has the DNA TGTGCCAGCAGCCCTCTTGACGGCGGTTATACGCAGTATTTT.

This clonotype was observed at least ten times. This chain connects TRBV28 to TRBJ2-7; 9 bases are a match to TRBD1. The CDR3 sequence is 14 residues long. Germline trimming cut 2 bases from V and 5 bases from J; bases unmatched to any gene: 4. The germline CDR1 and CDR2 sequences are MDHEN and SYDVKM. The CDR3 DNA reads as TGTGCCAGCAGTTTAGGGACAGGGTTAAACGAGCAGTACTTC. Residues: CASSLGTGLNEQYF.

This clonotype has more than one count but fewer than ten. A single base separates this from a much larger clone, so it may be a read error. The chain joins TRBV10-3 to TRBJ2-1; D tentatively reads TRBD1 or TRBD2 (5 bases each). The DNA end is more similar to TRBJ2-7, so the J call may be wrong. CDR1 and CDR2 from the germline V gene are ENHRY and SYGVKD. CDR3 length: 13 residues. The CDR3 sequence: CAIGTPGGNEQYF. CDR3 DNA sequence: TGTGCCATCGGGACCCCGGGTGGAAATGAGCAGTACTTC.

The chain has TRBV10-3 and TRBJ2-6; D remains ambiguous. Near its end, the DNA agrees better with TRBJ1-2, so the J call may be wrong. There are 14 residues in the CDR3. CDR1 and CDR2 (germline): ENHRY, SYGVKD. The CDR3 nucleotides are TGTGCCATCAGTGAGTCGAATACCCACTATGGCTACACCTTC. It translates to CAISESNTHYGYTF.

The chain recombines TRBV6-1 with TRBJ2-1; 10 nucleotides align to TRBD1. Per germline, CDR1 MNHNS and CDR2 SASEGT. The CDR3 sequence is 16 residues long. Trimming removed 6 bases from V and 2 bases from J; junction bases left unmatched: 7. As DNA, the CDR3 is TGTGCCAGCAGCGAACCCGGACAGGGGGCCTACAATGAGCAGTTCTTC. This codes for CASSEPGQGAYNEQFF.

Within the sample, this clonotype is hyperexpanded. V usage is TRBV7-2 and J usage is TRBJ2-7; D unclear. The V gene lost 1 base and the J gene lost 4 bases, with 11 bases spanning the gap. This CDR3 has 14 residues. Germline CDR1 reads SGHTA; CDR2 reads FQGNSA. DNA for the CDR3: TGTGCCAGCAGCTTAGGTGGCGGCCTTTACGAGCAGTACTTC. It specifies CASSLGGGLYEQYF.

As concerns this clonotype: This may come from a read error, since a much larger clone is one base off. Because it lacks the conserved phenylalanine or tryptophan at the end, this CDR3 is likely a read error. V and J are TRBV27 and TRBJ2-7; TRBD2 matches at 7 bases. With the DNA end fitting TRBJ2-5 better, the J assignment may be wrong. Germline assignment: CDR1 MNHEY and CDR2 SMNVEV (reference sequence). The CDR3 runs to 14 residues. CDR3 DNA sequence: TGTGCCAGTCGGGAGCGGGGACCCCAAGAGACCCAGTACTTA. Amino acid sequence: CASRERGPQETQYL.

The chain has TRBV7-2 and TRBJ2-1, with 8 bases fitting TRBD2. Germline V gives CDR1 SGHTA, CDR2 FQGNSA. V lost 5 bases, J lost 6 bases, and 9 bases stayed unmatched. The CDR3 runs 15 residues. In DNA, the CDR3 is TGTGCCAGCAGCCTGGAGGGACTAGGAGTCAATGAGCAGTTCTTC. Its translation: CASSLEGLGVNEQFF.

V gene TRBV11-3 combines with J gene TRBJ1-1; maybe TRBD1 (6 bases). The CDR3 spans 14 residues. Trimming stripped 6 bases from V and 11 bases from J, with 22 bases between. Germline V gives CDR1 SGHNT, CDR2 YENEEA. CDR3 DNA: TGTGCCAGCAGACTAACGGACAGCCATAGAGGCGCTTTCTTT. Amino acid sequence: CASRLTDSHRGAFF.

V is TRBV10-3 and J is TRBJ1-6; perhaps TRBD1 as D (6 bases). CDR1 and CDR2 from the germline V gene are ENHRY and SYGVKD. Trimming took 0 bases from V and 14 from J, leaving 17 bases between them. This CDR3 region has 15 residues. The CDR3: CAISESAGVSGTLHF. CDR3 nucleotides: TGTGCCATCAGTGAGTCGGCAGGGGTCTCGGGGACCCTCCACTTT.

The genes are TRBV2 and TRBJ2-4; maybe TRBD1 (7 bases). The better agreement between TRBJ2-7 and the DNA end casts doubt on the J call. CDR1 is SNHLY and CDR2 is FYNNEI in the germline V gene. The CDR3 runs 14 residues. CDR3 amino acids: CASSGSGGSGEQYF. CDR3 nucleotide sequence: TGTGCCAGCAGTGGGTCAGGGGGGAGCGGCGAGCAGTACTTC.

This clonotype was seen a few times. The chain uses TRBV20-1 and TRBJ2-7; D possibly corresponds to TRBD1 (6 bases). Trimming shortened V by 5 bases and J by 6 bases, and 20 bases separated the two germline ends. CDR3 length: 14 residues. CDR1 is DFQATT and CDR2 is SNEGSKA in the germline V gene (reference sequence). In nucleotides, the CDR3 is TGCAGTGCTTCCCGGACAGTTGATGGTGGCGAGCAGTACTTC. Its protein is CSASRTVDGGEQYF.

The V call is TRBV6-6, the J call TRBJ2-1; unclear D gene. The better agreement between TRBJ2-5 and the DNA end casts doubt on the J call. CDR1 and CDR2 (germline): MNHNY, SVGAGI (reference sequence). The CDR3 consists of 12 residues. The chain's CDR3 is CASSYSGETQYF. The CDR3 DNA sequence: TGTGCCAGCAGTTACTCTGGAGAGACCCAGTACTTC.

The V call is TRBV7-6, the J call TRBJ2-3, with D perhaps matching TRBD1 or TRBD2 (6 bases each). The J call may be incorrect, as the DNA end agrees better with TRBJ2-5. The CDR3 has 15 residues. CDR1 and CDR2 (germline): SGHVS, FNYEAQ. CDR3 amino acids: CASSPVGSGGGTQYF. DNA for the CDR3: TGTGCCAGCAGCCCAGTAGGGTCCGGGGGCGGGACCCAGTACTTC.

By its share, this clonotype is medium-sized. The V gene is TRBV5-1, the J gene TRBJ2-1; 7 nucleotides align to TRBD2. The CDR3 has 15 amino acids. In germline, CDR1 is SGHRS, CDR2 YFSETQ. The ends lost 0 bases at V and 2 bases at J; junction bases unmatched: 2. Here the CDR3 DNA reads TGCGCCAGCAGCTTGGGCGGGAGCACCTACAATGAGCAGTTCTTC. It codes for CASSLGGSTYNEQFF.

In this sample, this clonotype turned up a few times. This chain's CDR3 is CASSPLLKSQETQYF. CDR3 nucleotides: TGTGCCAGCAGTCCCCTCCTTAAGTCCCAAGAGACCCAGTACTTC. V is TRBV28 and J is TRBJ2-1; no reliable D call. The DNA end is a closer match to TRBJ2-5, so the J assignment may be wrong. Germline lookup yields CDR1 MDHEN and CDR2 SYDVKM. The CDR3 contains 15 residues.

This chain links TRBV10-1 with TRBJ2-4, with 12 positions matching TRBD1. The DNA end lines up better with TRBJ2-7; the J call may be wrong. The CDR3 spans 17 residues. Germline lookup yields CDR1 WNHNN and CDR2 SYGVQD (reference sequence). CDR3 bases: TGCGCCAGCAGTACCGGGACAGGGGGCGACCCCTTCTACGAGCAGTACTTC. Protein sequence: CASSTGTGGDPFYEQYF.

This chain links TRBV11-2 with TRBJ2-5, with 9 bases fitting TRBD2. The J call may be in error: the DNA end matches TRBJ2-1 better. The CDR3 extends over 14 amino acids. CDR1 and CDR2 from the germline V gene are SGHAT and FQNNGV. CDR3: CASSLVTSGNEQFF. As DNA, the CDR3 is TGTGCCAGCAGCTTAGTGACTAGCGGCAATGAGCAGTTCTTC.

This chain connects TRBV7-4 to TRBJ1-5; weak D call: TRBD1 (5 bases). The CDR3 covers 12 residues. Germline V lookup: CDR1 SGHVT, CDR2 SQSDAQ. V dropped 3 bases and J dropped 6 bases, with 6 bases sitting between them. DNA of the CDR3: TGTGCCAGCAGCTTGGGGACTCAGCCCCAGCATTTT. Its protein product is CASSLGTQPQHF.

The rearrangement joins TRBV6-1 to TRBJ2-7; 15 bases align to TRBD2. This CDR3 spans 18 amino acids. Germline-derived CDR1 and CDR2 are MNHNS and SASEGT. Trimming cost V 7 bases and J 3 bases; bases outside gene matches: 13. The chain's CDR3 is CASTDGLAGGPGVYEQYF. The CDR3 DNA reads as TGTGCCAGCACCGATGGACTAGCGGGAGGGCCAGGGGTCTACGAGCAGTACTTC.